This entry lists 26 T cell receptor beta chains sequenced from one sample in a study of CD8+ T cells in alopecia areata. The authors extracted RNA and reverse transcribed it into cDNA as the sequencing template. The repertoire was sequenced with immunoSEQ multiplex PCR; TCRdb's copy has only in-frame clones and lacks some. The data contain about 6,900 clones, about two thirds of them singletons. Treatment given: oral pan-JAK inhibitor, 5-10 mg twice daily. In alopecia areata patients, both lesional scalp punch biopsies and peripheral blood were collected. This specimen consisted of skin, obtained at week 4, from a patient treated with tofacitinib. These receptors were obtained from a human donor with alopecia areata.

This clone is termed large. The V gene is TRBV6-1, the J gene TRBJ2-7; D unclear. V lost 1 base to trimming and J lost 1 base, with 14 bases between them. CDR1 and CDR2 (germline): MNHNS, SASEGT. The CDR3 totals 16 residues. CDR3: CASSEVARRVSYEQYF. CDR3 bases: TGTGCCAGCAGTGAAGTCGCCCGTCGGGTATCCTACGAGCAGTACTTC.

V gene TRBV4-1 combines with J gene TRBJ1-2, with D possibly being TRBD1 (6 bases). The length of the CDR3 is 16 residues. Trimming shortened V by 0 bases and J by 6 bases, and 17 bases separated the two germline ends. CDR1 is MGHRA, CDR2 YSYEKL, per germline. In nucleotides, the CDR3 is TGCGCCAGCAGCCAAGAGGTTACAGGGCGAAAGCATGGCTACACCTTC. Its protein is CASSQEVTGRKHGYTF.

The J gene is TRBJ2-1, the V gene TRBV7-9, with D perhaps TRBD2 (5 bases). This CDR3 comprises 16 residues. The V gene lost 6 bases and the J gene lost 1 base, with 16 bases spanning the gap. Germline CDR1 SEHNR, CDR2 FQNEAQ (reference sequence). The CDR3 protein is CASSSVPLESYNEQFF. CDR3 sequence (DNA): TGTGCCAGCAGTTCCGTCCCACTAGAGTCCTACAATGAGCAGTTCTTC. Together with reference TRBV7-9 and TRBJ2-1, the CDR3 gives the full variable domain: DTGVSQNPRHKITKRGQNVTFRCDPISEHNRLYWYRQTLGQGPEFLTYFQNEAQLEKSRLLSDRFSAERPKGSFSTLEIQRTEQGDSAMYLCASSSVPLESYNEQFFGPGTRLTVL.

CDR3 nucleotides: TGTGCCAGCAGTTACTGGTCGGACTCTGGAAACACCATATATTTT. Translated, it gives CASSYWSDSGNTIYF. The chain has TRBV6-5 and TRBJ1-3, with unresolved D. The CDR3 runs 15 residues. In germline, CDR1 is MNHEY, CDR2 SVGAGI. V was pared by 1 base and J by 0 bases, with 7 bases between.

CDR3: CASSSTGGLRETQYF. For the CDR3, the DNA is TGTGCCAGCAGCTCGACAGGGGGCCTCCGAGAGACCCAGTACTTC. V gene TRBV7-9 combines with J gene TRBJ2-5, with 10 positions matching TRBD1. The CDR3 contains 15 residues. The germline gives CDR1 SEHNR, CDR2 FQNEAQ (reference sequence). Trimming cost V 4 bases and J 4 bases; bases outside gene matches: 6.

The rearrangement links TRBV5-1 to TRBJ2-3, with D maybe TRBD2 (6 bases). Trimming took 1 base from V and 3 from J, leaving 21 bases between them. CDR1 is SGHRS and CDR2 is YFSETQ in the germline V gene. The CDR3 extends over 18 amino acids. CDR3 coding DNA: TGCGCCAGCAGCTTGTTGGCTCCTGAGACTAGTAGGACAGATACGCAGTATTTT. As protein: CASSLLAPETSRTDTQYF.

The chain recombines TRBV5-1 with TRBJ1-5; maybe TRBD1 (5 bases). V was trimmed by 0 bases and J by 3 bases, leaving 10 bases between them. This CDR3 has 15 residues. Per the germline V gene, CDR1 is SGHRS and CDR2 is YFSETQ. The DNA for the CDR3 is TGCGCCAGCAGCTTGGCTGGGGGAAACAATCAGCCCCAGCATTTT. As protein: CASSLAGGNNQPQHF.

The chain combines TRBV6-1 with TRBJ2-7; D is uncertain. The CDR3 is 14 residues long. With 3 bases removed from V and 9 bases from J, the gap between germline ends came to 18 bases. Germline V lookup: CDR1 MNHNS, CDR2 SASEGT. For the CDR3, the DNA is TGTGCCAGCAGTGACACTAACCTAAGAGCTGGGCAGTACTTC. Its protein is CASSDTNLRAGQYF.

The V call is TRBV5-1, the J call TRBJ1-1; D remains unclear. The CDR3 spans 13 residues. V was cut by 2 bases and J by 0 bases, with 5 bases left in between. Germline V gene lookup returns CDR1 SGHRS and CDR2 YFSETQ. The CDR3 sequence: CASSFTVNTEAFF. CDR3 bases: TGCGCCAGCAGCTTCACAGTGAACACTGAAGCTTTCTTT.

This clone is termed large. Different DNA sequences within this sample yield the same CDR3. V usage is TRBV11-2 and J usage is TRBJ2-7; 9 bases map to TRBD1. The V segment lost 3 bases and the J segment 2 bases; nucleotides outside the gene matches: 2. The CDR3 is made up of 14 amino acids. Looked up from germline, CDR1 is SGHAT and CDR2 is FQNNGV. The CDR3 bases are TGTGCCAGCAGCTTGGGACAGGGCCCCTACGAGCAGTACTTC. Its protein product is CASSLGQGPYEQYF. Full variable domain (remainder filled in from reference TRBV11-2 and TRBJ2-7): EAGVAQSPRYKIIEKRQSVAFWCNPISGHATLYWYQQILGQGPKLLIQFQNNGVVDDSQLPKDRFSAERLKGVDSTLKIQPAKLEDSAVYLCASSLGQGPYEQYFGPGTRLTVT.

The V and J genes are TRBV12-5 and TRBJ2-7; 7 bases agree with TRBD1. Trimming cost V 6 bases and J 2 bases; bases outside gene matches: 7. The CDR3 spans 14 residues. From germline, CDR1 is LGHNT and CDR2 FRNRAP. The CDR3 spells CASGLRTGPYEQYF. The CDR3, as DNA: TGTGCTAGTGGCCTTAGGACAGGACCCTACGAGCAGTACTTC. The full variable domain, in which reference TRBV12-5 and TRBJ2-7 provide the parts outside the CDR3, is DARVTQTPRHKVTEMGQEVTMRCQPILGHNTVFWYRQTMMQGLELLAYFRNRAPLDDSGMPKDRFSAEMPDATLATLKIQPSEPRDSAVYFCASGLRTGPYEQYFGPGTRLTVT.

V is TRBV5-1 and J is TRBJ1-2, with 9 bases matching TRBD1. Germline V gene sequence: CDR1 SGHRS, CDR2 YFSETQ. The V gene end was trimmed by 4 bases and the J gene end by 3 bases; junction bases not matched to a gene: 4. The CDR3 is made up of 14 amino acids. CDR3: CASSPDRGDYGYTF. For the CDR3, the DNA is TGCGCCAGCAGCCCGGACAGGGGAGACTATGGCTACACCTTC.

The J gene is TRBJ1-2, the V gene TRBV6-1, with D perhaps TRBD1 (5 bases). CDR3 length equals 14 residues. Germline CDR1 MNHNS, CDR2 SASEGT. V was pared by 6 bases and J by 3 bases, with 14 bases between. The CDR3 reads CASRIFGRDYGYTF. The CDR3 bases are TGTGCCAGCAGAATCTTCGGCAGGGACTATGGCTACACCTTC.

The J gene is TRBJ2-3, the V gene TRBV5-1, with D possibly being TRBD2 (7 bases). The CDR3 loop spans 14 amino acids. The V end lost 7 bases, the J end lost 4 bases, and 16 bases lay between the germline ends. Germline CDR1 is SGHRS and CDR2 is YFSETQ. The CDR3 here is CASGKGGLSDTQYF. CDR3 DNA sequence: TGCGCCAGCGGGAAGGGGGGGCTCTCAGATACGCAGTATTTT.

A remark on this clone: The junction and the germline gene differ at one end; a read error may be behind it. J is TRBJ2-2 and V is TRBV7-2; 7 bases line up with TRBD2. CDR1 SGHTA and CDR2 FQGNSA come from the germline V gene. The CDR3 is made up of 15 amino acids. CDR3 amino acids: CASSGRGDNTGEPFF. CDR3 nucleotides: TGTGCCAGCAGCGGACGGGGGGATAACACCGGGGAGCCGTTTTTT.

The table lists this clone with a few counts. This chain joins TRBV11-3 and TRBJ2-6; TRBD1 matches at 8 bases. Germline V gene data show CDR1 as SGHNT and CDR2 as YENEEA. V lost 4 bases to trimming and J lost 2 bases; unmatched junction nucleotides: 10. The CDR3 has 18 amino acids. The CDR3, as DNA: TGTGCCAGCAGCTCCTATTACCCGGACAGGGCTGGGGCCAACGTCCTGACTTTC. Amino acids: CASSSYYPDRAGANVLTF.

This clone has just a few counts. V usage is TRBV5-1 and J usage is TRBJ2-7, with no clear D. Deletions cut 4 bases from V and 6 bases from J, with 11 bases between. Germline values: CDR1 SGHRS, CDR2 YFSETQ. The CDR3 is made up of 12 amino acids. The CDR3 protein is CASSTPPSEQYF. For the CDR3, the DNA is TGCGCCAGCAGCACCCCCCCCTCCGAGCAGTACTTC. Full variable domain (outside the CDR3, taken from reference TRBV5-1 and TRBJ2-7): KAGVTQTPRYLIKTRGQQVTLSCSPISGHRSVSWYQQTPGQGLQFLFEYFSETQRNKGNFPGRFSGRQFSNSRSEMNVSTLELGDSALYLCASSTPPSEQYFGPGTRLTVT.

V usage is TRBV7-9 and J usage is TRBJ1-1; D is uncertain. The CDR3 consists of 13 residues. Germline V gene lookup returns CDR1 SEHNR and CDR2 FQNEAQ (reference sequence). The ends were cut back, 4 bases at V and 3 bases at J, with 9 bases in the middle. CDR3 region: CASSSFADTEAFF. For the CDR3, the DNA is TGTGCCAGCAGCTCGTTCGCGGACACTGAAGCTTTCTTT.

This rearrangement joins TRBV27 to TRBJ1-1; D might be TRBD1 (5 bases). There are 15 residues in the CDR3. Between the trimmed V and J ends, which lost 6 bases and 1 base, there was a span of 15 bases. Per germline, CDR1 MNHEY and CDR2 SMNVEV (reference sequence). CDR3 DNA sequence: TGTGCCAGCAGCCAACCAGGGACCCGGAACACTGAAGCTTTCTTT. Its protein product is CASSQPGTRNTEAFF.

This clone was found a few times. The chain employs TRBV27 and TRBJ2-3; 7 nucleotides match TRBD1. With 5 bases clipped from V and 7 bases from J, the junction kept 12 bases outside the gene matches. CDR1 is MNHEY and CDR2 is SMNVEV in the germline V gene (reference sequence). The CDR3 contains 15 residues. CDR3 bases: TGTGCCAGCAGTCCCAACCGACAGGGCAGGAATACGCAGTATTTT. Translating gives CASSPNRQGRNTQYF.

The CDR3 is CASSEGYGVNTGELFF. The CDR3 bases are TGCGCCAGCAGTGAAGGTTACGGGGTGAACACCGGGGAGCTGTTTTTT. The chain carries TRBV10-1 and TRBJ2-2; tentative D call: TRBD2 (5 bases). Germline V CDR1 and CDR2: WNHNN, SYGVQD (reference sequence). The CDR3 totals 16 residues. The germline V and J ends were trimmed by 3 bases and 1 base, with 12 bases remaining between them.

Concerning this clone itself: Other DNA sequences within the sample encode an identical CDR3. The chain couples TRBV2 to TRBJ2-3; 12 nucleotides agree with TRBD2. Germline CDR1 reads SNHLY; CDR2 reads FYNNEI. The CDR3 sequence is 17 residues long. The trim removed 6 bases at V and 2 bases at J, leaving 9 bases unmatched. CDR3: CASSPRLAGDFTDTQYF. CDR3 coding DNA: TGTGCCAGCAGCCCTAGACTAGCGGGGGATTTCACAGATACGCAGTATTTT.

The chain employs TRBV19 and TRBJ2-7; D is uncertain. Trimming shortened V by 5 bases and J by 4 bases, and 6 bases separated the two germline ends. The CDR3 totals 11 residues. CDR1 is LNHDA, CDR2 SQIVND, per germline (reference sequence). The CDR3 DNA reads TGTGCCAGTAGTGACACGTACGAGCAGTACTTC. This encodes CASSDTYEQYF.

The genes are TRBV9 and TRBJ1-1, with 7 bases lining up with TRBD1. Per the germline V gene, CDR1 is SGDLS and CDR2 is YYNGEE. CDR3 size: 16 residues. V dropped 2 bases and J dropped 4; count of bases not matched to a gene: 11. The CDR3: CASSVEPQTGSTEAFF. CDR3 DNA: TGTGCCAGCAGCGTGGAGCCCCAGACAGGGTCCACTGAAGCTTTCTTT.

The rearrangement uses TRBV6-4 and TRBJ2-3; the D gene is possibly TRBD1 (6 bases). The CDR3 is made up of 16 amino acids. From germline, CDR1 is MRHNA and CDR2 SNTAGT. The V end lost 0 bases, the J end lost 2 bases, and 12 bases lay between the germline ends. CDR3 sequence: CASSDSLGTPTDTQYF. The CDR3 DNA is TGTGCCAGCAGTGACTCGCTCGGGACACCCACAGATACGCAGTATTTT.

This chain joins TRBV23-1 and TRBJ1-1; maybe TRBD1 (5 bases). TRBV23-1 is placed among ORFs of uncertain function. There are 14 residues in the CDR3. V lost 1 base to trimming and J lost 0 bases, with 6 bases between them. In DNA, the CDR3 is TGCGCCAGCAGTCAATTGACAGTGAACACTGAAGCTTTCTTT. Its translation: CASSQLTVNTEAFF.